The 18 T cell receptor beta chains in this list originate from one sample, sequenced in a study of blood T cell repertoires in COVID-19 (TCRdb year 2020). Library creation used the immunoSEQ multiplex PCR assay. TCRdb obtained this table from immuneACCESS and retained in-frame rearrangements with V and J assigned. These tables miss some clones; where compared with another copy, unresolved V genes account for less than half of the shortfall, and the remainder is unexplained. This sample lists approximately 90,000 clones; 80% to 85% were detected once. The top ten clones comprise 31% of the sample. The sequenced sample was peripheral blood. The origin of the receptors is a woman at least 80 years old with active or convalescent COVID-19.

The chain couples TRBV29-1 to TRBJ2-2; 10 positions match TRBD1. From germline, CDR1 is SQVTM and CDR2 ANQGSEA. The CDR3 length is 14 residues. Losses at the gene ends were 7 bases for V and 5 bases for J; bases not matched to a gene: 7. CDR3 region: CSGSGTGVTGELFF. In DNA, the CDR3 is TGCAGCGGATCCGGGACAGGGGTGACCGGGGAGCTGTTTTTT.

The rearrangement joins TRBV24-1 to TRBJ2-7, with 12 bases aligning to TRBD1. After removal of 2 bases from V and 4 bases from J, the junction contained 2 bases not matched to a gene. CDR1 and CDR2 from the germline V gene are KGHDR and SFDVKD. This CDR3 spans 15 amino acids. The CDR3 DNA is TGTGCCACCAGTGATTCGGGACAGGGGGCATACGAGCAGTACTTC. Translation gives CATSDSGQGAYEQYF.

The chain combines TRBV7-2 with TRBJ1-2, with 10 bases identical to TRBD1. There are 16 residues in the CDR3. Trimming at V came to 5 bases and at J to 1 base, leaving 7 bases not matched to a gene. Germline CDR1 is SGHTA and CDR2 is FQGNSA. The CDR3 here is CASSGRQGALNYGYTF. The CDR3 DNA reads TGTGCCAGCAGCGGGAGACAGGGGGCACTTAACTATGGCTACACCTTC.

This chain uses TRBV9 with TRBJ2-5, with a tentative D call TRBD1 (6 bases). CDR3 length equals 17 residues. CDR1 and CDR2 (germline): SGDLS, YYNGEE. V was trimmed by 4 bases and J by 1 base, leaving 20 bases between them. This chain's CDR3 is CASSPGTNRIFQETQYF. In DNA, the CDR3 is TGTGCCAGCAGCCCCGGGACAAACAGAATATTCCAAGAGACCCAGTACTTC.

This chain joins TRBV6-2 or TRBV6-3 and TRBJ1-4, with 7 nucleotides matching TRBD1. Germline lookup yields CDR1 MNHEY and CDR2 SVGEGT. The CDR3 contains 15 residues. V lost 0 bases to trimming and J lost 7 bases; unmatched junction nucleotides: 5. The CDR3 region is CASSYSSGGGEKLFF. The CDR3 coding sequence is TGTGCCAGCAGTTACTCCTCAGGGGGTGGTGAAAAACTGTTTTTT.

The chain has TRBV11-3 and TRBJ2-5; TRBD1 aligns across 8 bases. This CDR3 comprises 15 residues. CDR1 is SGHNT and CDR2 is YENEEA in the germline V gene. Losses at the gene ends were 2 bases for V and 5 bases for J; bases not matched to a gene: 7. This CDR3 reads CASSLPDRVPETQYF. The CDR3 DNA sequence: TGTGCCAGCAGCTTACCGGACAGGGTTCCCGAGACCCAGTACTTC.

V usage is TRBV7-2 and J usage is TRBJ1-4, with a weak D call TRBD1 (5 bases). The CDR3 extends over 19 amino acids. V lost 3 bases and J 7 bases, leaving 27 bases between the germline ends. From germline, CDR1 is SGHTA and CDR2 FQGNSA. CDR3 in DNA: TGTGCCAGCAGCTTTAGAGGCAGGGAAAGCCTCGGGTTTACTGAAAAACTGTTTTTT. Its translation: CASSFRGRESLGFTEKLFF. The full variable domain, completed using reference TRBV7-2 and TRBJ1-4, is GAGVSQSPSNKVTEKGKDVELRCDPISGHTALYWYRQSLGQGLEFLIYFQGNSAPDKSGLPSDRFSAERTGGSVSTLTIQRTQQEDSAVYLCASSFRGRESLGFTEKLFFGSGTQLSVL.

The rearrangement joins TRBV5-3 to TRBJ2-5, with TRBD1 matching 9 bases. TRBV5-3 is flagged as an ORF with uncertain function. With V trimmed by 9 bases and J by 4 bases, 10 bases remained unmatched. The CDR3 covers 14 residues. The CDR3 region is CATRPGQGGETQYF. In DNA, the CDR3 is TGTGCCACAAGGCCGGGACAGGGCGGAGAGACCCAGTACTTC.

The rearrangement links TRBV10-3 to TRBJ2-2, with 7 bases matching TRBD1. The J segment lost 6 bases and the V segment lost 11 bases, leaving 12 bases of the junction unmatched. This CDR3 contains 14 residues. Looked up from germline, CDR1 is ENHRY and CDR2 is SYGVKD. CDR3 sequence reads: CASGDSGKAGELFF. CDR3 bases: TGTGCCTCCGGGGACAGCGGAAAAGCCGGGGAGCTGTTTTTT.

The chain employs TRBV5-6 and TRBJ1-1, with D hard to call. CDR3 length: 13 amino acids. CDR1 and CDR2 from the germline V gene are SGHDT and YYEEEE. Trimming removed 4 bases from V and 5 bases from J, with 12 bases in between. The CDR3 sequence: CASSEVRWTEAFF. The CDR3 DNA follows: TGTGCCAGCAGCGAAGTCAGGTGGACTGAAGCTTTCTTT.

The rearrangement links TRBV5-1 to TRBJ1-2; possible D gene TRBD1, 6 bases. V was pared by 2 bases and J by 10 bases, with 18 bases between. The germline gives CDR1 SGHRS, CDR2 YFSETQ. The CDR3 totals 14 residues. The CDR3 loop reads CASSLFPGDHNYTF. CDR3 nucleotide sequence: TGCGCCAGCAGCTTATTTCCAGGGGATCACAACTACACCTTC.

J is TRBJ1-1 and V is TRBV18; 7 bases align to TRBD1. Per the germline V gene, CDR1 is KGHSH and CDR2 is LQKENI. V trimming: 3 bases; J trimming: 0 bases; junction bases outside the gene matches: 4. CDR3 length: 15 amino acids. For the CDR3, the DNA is TGTGCCAGCTCACCGACAGGGCTTATGAACACTGAAGCTTTCTTT. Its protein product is CASSPTGLMNTEAFF. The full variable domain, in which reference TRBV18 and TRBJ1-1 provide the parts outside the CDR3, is NAGVMQNPRHLVRRRGQEARLRCSPMKGHSHVYWYRQLPEEGLKFMVYLQKENIIDESGMPKERFSAEFPKEGPSILRIQQVVRGDSAAYFCASSPTGLMNTEAFFGQGTRLTVV.

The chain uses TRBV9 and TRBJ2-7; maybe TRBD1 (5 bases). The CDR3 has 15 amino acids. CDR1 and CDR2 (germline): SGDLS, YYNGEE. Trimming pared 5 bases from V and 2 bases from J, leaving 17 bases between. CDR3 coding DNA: TGTGCCAGCAGTCCTTCTGGCAGGGCCACCTACGAGCAGTACTTC. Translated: CASSPSGRATYEQYF.

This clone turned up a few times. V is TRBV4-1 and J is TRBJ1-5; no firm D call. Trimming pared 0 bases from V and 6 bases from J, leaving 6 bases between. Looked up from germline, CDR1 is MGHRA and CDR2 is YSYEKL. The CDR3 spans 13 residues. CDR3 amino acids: CASSQDRFQPQHF. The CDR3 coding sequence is TGCGCCAGCAGCCAAGATCGGTTTCAGCCCCAGCATTTT.

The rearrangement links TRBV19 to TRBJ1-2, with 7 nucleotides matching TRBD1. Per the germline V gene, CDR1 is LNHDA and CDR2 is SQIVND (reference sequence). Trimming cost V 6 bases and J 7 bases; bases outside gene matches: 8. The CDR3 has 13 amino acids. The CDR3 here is CASRRGGAGGYTF. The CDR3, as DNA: TGTGCCAGTAGGAGAGGGGGCGCTGGTGGCTACACCTTC.

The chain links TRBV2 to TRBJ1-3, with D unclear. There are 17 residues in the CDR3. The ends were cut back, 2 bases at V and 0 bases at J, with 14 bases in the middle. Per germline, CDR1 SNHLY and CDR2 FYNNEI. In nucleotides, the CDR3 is TGTGCCAGCAGTGAATGGCAGGCCTTCTCCTCTGGAAACACCATATATTTT. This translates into CASSEWQAFSSGNTIYF.

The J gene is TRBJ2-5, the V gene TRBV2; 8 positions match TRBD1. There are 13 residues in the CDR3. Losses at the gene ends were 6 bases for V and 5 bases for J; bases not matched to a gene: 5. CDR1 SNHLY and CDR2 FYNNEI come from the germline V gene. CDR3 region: CASRDRAGETQYF. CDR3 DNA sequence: TGTGCCAGCAGGGACAGGGCGGGGGAGACCCAGTACTTC. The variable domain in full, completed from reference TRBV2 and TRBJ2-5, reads EPEVTQTPSHQVTQMGQEVILRCVPISNHLYFYWYRQILGQKVEFLVSFYNNEISEKSEIFDDQFSVERPDGSNFTLKIRSTKLEDSAMYFCASRDRAGETQYFGPGTRLLVL.

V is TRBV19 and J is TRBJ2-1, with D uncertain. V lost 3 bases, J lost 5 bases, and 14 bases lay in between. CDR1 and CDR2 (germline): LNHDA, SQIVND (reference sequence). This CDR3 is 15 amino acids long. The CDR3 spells CASSISSNSNNEQFF. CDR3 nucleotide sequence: TGTGCCAGTAGTATTTCTTCAAATTCTAACAATGAGCAGTTCTTC.